This TCR beta chain was identified during a study of T cell responses to AZD1222 COVID-19 vaccine. Study results and limitations: Donor demographics were predominantly white British with a female majority; clonal diversity may be underestimated. Per reports, nearly half of all spike-specific TCRs target regions that are unmutated in variants. Repertoires were obtained only post-peak T cell response.

The CDR3 totals 14 residues. From germline, CDR1 is MNHEY and CDR2 SMNVEV (reference sequence). Trimming took off 7 bases at V and 6 bases at J, with 18 bases between the two ends. A note on this clone: Its antigen is as yet unknown.

Clones were read by immunoSEQ multiplex PCR, and TCRdb kept only the in-frame ones, dropping some. The sample lists 90,000 to 150,000 clones, around 88% seen once, with roughly 7% in the top ten. This clonotype was obtained from an adult who received the AZD1222 COVID-19 vaccine. The sample was peripheral blood, taken 28 days after the second AZD1222 dose. The rearrangement links TRBV27 to TRBJ1-2, with D perhaps TRBD1 (5 bases). The CDR3 reads CASTSTWGRNGYTF. The CDR3 DNA is TGTGCCAGCACCTCAACATGGGGGAGGAATGGCTACACCTTC.